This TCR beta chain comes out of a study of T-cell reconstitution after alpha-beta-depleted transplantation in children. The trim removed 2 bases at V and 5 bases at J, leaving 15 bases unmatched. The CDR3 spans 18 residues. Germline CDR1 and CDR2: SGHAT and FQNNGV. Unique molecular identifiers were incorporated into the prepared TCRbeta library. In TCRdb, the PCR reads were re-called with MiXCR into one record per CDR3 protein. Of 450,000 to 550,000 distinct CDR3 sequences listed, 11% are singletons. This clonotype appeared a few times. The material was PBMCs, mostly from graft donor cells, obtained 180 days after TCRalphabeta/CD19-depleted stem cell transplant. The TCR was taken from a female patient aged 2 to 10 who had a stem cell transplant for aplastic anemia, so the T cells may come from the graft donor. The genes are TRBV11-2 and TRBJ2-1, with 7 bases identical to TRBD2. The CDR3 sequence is CASSLIGGGSILDNEQFF. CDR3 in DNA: TGTGCCAGCAGCTTAATCGGGGGAGGGTCCATTTTGGACAATGAGCAGTTCTTC.